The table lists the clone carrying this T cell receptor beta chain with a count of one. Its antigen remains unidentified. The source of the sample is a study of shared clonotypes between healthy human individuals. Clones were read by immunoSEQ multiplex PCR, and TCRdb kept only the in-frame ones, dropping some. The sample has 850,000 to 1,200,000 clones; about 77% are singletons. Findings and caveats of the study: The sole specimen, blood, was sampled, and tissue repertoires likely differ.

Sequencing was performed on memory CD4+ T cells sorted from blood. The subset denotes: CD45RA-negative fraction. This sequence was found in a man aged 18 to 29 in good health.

CDR3 in DNA: TGTGCCAGCATCCATTCTTCCAAAAACATTCAGTACTTC. It yields the protein CASIHSSKNIQYF. V and J are TRBV6-1 and TRBJ2-4; unclear D gene. V was shortened by 7 bases and J by 2 bases, with 9 bases between the two germline ends. Per germline, CDR1 MNHNS and CDR2 SASEGT. The CDR3 is made up of 13 amino acids.